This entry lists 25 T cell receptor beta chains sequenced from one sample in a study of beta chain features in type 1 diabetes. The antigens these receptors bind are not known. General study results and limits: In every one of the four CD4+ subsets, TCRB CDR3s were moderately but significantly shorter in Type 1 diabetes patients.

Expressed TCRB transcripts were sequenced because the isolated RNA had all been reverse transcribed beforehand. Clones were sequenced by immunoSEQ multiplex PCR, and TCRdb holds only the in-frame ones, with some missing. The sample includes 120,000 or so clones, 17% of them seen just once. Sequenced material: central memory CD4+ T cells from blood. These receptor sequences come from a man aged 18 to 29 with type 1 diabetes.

The CDR3: CSVAPWAGTQPQHF. The DNA of the CDR3 is TGCAGCGTTGCTCCTTGGGCAGGGACTCAGCCCCAGCATTTT. The chain couples TRBV29-1 to TRBJ1-5; maybe TRBD1 (5 bases). Trimming cost V 4 bases and J 6 bases, with 16 bases left between them. CDR3 length: 14 residues. The germline V gene has CDR1 SQVTM and CDR2 ANQGSEA.

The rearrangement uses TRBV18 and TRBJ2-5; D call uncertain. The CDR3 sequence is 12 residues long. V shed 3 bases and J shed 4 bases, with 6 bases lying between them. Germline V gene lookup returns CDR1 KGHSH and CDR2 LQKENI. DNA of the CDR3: TGTGCCAGCTCACCCTCAGGAGAGACCCAGTACTTC. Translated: CASSPSGETQYF. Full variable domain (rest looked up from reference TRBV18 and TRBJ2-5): NAGVMQNPRHLVRRRGQEARLRCSPMKGHSHVYWYRQLPEEGLKFMVYLQKENIIDESGMPKERFSAEFPKEGPSILRIQQVVRGDSAAYFCASSPSGETQYFGPGTRLLVL.

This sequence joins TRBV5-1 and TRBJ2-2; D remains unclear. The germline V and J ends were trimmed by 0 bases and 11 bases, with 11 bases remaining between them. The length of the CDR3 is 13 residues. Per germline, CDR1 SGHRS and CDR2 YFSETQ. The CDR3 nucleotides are TGCGCCAGCAGCTTGGGTCGGCAGCTAGAGCTGTTTTTT. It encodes CASSLGRQLELFF.

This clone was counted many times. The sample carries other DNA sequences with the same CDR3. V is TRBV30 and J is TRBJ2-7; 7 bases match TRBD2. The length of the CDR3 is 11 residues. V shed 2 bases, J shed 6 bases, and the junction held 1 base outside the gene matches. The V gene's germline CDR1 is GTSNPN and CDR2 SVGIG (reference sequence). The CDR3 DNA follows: TGTGCCTGGAGTTGGGAGGGCGAGCAGTACTTC. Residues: CAWSWEGEQYF. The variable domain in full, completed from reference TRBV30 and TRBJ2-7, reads SQTIHQWPATLVQPVGSPLSLECTVEGTSNPNLYWYRQAAGRGLQLLFYSVGIGQISSEVPQNLSASRPQDRQFILSSKKLLLSDSGFYLCAWSWEGEQYFGPGTRLTVT.

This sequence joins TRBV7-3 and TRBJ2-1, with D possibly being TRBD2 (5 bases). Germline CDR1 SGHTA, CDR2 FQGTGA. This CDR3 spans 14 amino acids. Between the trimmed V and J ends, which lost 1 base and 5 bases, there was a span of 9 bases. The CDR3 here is CASSLSLANNEQFF. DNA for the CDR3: TGTGCCAGCAGCTTAAGCCTAGCCAACAATGAGCAGTTCTTC.

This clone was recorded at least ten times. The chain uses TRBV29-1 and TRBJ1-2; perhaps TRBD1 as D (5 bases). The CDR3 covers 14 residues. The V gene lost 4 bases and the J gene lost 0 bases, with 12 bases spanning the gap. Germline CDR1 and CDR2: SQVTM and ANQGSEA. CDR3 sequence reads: CSVARDLANYGYTF. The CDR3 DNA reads TGCAGCGTTGCCCGGGACCTAGCTAACTATGGCTACACCTTC.

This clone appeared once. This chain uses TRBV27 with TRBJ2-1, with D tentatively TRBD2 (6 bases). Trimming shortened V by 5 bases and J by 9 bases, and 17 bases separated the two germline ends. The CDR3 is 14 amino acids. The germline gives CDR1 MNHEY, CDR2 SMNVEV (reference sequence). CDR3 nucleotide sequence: TGTGCCAGCAGTGGTCCGGAGGGGAGAGTTGAGCAGTTCTTC. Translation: CASSGPEGRVEQFF.

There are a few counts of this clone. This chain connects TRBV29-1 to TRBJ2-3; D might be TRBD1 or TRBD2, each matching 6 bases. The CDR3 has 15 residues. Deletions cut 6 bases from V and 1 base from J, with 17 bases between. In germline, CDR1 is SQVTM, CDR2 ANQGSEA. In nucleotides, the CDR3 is TGCAGCGTCGCTGGTGAGGGGGGTGGCACAGATACGCAGTATTTT. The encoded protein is CSVAGEGGGTDTQYF.

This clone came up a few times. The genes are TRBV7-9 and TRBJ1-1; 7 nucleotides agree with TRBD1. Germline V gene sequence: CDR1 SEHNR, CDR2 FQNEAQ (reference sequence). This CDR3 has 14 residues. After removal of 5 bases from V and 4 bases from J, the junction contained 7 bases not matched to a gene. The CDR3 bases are TGTGCCAGCAGCCCCCCGCGGGACAGCACTGAAGCTTTCTTT. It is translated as CASSPPRDSTEAFF. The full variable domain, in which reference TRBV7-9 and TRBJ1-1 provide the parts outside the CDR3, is DTGVSQNPRHKITKRGQNVTFRCDPISEHNRLYWYRQTLGQGPEFLTYFQNEAQLEKSRLLSDRFSAERPKGSFSTLEIQRTEQGDSAMYLCASSPPRDSTEAFFGQGTRLTVV.

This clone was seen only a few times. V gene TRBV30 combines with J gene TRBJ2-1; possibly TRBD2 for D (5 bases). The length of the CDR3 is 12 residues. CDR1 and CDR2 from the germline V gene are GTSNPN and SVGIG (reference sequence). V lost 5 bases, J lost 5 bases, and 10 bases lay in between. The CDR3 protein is CAWGPADNEQFF. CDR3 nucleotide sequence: TGTGCCTGGGGTCCAGCGGACAATGAGCAGTTCTTC.

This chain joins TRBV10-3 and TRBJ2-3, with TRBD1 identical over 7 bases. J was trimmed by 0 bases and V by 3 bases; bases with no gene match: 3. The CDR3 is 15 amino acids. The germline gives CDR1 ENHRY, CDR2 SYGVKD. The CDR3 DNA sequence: TGTGCCATCAGTGAATTGACAGGGAGCACAGATACGCAGTATTTT. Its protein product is CAISELTGSTDTQYF.

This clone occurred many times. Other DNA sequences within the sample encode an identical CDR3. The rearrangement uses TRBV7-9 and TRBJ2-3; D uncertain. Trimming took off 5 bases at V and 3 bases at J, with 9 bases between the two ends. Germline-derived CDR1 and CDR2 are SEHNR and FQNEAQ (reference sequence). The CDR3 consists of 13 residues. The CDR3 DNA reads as TGTGCCAGCAGCCCACCGGGTACAGATACGCAGTATTTT. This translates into CASSPPGTDTQYF.

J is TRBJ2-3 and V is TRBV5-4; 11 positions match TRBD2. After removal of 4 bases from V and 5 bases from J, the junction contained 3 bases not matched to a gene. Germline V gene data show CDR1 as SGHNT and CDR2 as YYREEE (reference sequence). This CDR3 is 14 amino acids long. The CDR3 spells CASSPSGGKDTQYF. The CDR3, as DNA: TGTGCCAGCAGCCCTAGCGGGGGGAAAGATACGCAGTATTTT.

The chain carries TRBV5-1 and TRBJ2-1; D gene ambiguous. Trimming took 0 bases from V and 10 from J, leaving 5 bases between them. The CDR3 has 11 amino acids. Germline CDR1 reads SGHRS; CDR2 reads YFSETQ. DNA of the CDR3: TGCGCCAGCAGCTTGGAAACGGAGCAGTTCTTC. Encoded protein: CASSLETEQFF.

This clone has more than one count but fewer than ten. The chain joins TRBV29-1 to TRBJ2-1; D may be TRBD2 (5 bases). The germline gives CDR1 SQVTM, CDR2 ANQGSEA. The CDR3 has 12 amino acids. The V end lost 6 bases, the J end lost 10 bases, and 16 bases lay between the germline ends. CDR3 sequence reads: CSVEGLAYEQFF. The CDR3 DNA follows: TGCAGCGTAGAGGGCCTAGCCTACGAGCAGTTCTTC.

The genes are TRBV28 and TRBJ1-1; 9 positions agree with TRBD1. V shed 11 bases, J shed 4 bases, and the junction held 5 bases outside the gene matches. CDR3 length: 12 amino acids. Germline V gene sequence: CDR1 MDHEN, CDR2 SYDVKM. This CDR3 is CAGGTGSTEAFF. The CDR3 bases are TGTGCCGGCGGGACAGGGAGCACTGAAGCTTTCTTT.

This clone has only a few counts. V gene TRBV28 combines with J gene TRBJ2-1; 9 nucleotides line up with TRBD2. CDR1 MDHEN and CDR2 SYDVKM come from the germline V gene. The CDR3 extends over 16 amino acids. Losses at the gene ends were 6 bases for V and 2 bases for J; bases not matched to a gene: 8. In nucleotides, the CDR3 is TGTGCCAGCAGCCGAATAGCGGGAGAGCCCTACAATGAGCAGTTCTTC. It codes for CASSRIAGEPYNEQFF.

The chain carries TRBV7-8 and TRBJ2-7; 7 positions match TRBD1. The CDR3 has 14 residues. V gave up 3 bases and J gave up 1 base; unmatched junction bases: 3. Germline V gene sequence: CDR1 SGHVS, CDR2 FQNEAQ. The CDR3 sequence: CASSLGQRSYEQYF. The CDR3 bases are TGTGCCAGCAGCTTGGGACAGCGATCCTACGAGCAGTACTTC.

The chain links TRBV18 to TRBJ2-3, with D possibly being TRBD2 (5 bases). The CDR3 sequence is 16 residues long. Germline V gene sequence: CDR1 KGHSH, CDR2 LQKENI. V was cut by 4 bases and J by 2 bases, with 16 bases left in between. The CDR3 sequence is CASSRPWTGLTDTQYF. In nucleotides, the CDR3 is TGTGCCAGCTCACGCCCATGGACTGGACTCACAGATACGCAGTATTTT.

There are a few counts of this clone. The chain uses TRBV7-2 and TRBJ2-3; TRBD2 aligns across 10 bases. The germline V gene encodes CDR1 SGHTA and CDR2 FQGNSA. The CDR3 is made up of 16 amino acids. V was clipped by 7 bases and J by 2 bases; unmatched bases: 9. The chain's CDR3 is CASNWVAGGNTDTQYF. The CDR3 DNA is TGTGCCAGCAATTGGGTAGCGGGGGGAAACACAGATACGCAGTATTTT.

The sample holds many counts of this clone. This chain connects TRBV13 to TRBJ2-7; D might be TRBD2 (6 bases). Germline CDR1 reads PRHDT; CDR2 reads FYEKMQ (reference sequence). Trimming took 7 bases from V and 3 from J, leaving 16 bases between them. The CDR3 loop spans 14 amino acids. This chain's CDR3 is CASTQERAHYEQYF. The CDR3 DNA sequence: TGTGCCAGCACCCAGGAGCGGGCCCACTACGAGCAGTACTTC.

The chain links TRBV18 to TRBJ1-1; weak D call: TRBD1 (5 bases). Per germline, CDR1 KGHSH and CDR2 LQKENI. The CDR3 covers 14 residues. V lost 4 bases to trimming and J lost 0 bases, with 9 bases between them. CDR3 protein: CASSHDRMNTEAFF. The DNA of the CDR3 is TGTGCCAGCTCACACGACAGAATGAACACTGAAGCTTTCTTT.

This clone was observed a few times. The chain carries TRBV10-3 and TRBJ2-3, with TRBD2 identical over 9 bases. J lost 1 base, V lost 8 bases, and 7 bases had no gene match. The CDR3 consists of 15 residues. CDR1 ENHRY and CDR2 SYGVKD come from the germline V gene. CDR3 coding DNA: TGTGCCATCGCCCAGGAGCGGGGGGGCACAGATACGCAGTATTTT. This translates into CAIAQERGGTDTQYF.

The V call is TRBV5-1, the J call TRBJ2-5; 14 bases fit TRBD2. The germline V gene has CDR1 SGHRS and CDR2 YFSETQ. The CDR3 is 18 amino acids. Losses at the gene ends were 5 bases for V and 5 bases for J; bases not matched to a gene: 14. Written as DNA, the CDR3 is TGCGCCAGCAGGGCGGGACTAGCGGGAGACACGACAAGCGAGACCCAGTACTTC. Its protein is CASRAGLAGDTTSETQYF.

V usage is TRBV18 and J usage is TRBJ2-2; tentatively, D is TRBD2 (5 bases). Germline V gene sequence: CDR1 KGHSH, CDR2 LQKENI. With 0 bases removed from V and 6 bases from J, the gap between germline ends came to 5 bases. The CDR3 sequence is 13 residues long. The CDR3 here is CASSPPGAGELFF. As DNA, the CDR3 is TGTGCCAGCTCACCACCCGGGGCCGGGGAGCTGTTTTTT. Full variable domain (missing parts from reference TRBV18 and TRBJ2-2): NAGVMQNPRHLVRRRGQEARLRCSPMKGHSHVYWYRQLPEEGLKFMVYLQKENIIDESGMPKERFSAEFPKEGPSILRIQQVVRGDSAAYFCASSPPGAGELFFGEGSRLTVL.